The rows below give T cell receptor beta chains drawn from one sample of a study of blood T cell repertoires in COVID-19. Profiling relied on immunoSEQ multiplex PCR, and the TCRdb table lists in-frame clones only, not all of them. The profile covers 150,000 to 250,000 clones, with approximately 80% appearing a single time and 6.9% taken by the ten largest. Sequenced material: peripheral blood. The receptor set was obtained from a human donor with acute or convalescent COVID-19. The donor label of this sample is uncertain. Each CDR3 is given with its conserved first and last residue. The D gene is left open where the match is weak. Clone size appears in some rows only: once, few, many, or a class for an expanded clone.

V gene	clone size	J gene	D gene	CDR3 protein	CDR3 DNA
TRBV27	.	TRBJ1-6	TRBD1	CASSLSALKGAGNSPLHF	TGTGCCAGCAGTTTATCCGCACTCAAGGGGGCGGGTAATTCACCCCTCCACTTT
TRBV2	.	TRBJ2-7	TRBD1	CASSRTGAYEQYF	TGTGCCAGCAGCAGGACAGGGGCCTACGAGCAGTACTTC
TRBV27	.	TRBJ1-2	TRBD1	CASSSDRDRGIGYTF	TGTGCCAGCAGTTCAGACCGGGACAGGGGGATCGGCTACACCTTC
TRBV3-1/TRBV3-2	.	TRBJ2-7	TRBD2	CASSQASGAYEQYF	TGTGCCAGCAGCCAGGCCAGCGGGGCCTACGAGCAGTACTTC
TRBV28	.	TRBJ2-1	TRBD1	CASRTLGQGIHNEQFF	TGTGCCAGCAGGACCCTAGGACAGGGCATCCACAATGAGCAGTTCTTC
TRBV6-4	.	TRBJ2-6	.	CASSVVGGSHPGANVLTF	TGTGCCAGCAGTGTAGTTGGGGGCTCACACCCTGGGGCCAACGTCCTGACTTTC
TRBV5-1	few	TRBJ1-4	TRBD1	CASSLAGTGGNEKLFF	TGCGCCAGCAGCTTGGCCGGAACAGGGGGGAATGAAAAACTGTTTTTT
TRBV2	.	TRBJ2-1	TRBD2	CASSERSGTFNEQFF	TGTGCCAGCAGTGAACGTAGCGGGACGTTCAATGAGCAGTTCTTC
TRBV5-1	.	TRBJ2-1	TRBD2	CASSLDGTSGRDEQFF	TGCGCCAGCAGCTTGGATGGGACTAGCGGGAGAGATGAGCAGTTCTTC
TRBV5-1	.	TRBJ2-7	TRBD1	CASRQGTHQYYEQYF	TGCGCCAGCAGACAGGGGACCCATCAATACTACGAGCAGTACTTC
TRBV10-3	.	TRBJ1-1	.	CAISESIRGGTEAFF	TGTGCCATCAGTGAGTCGATCAGGGGTGGCACTGAAGCTTTCTTT
TRBV18	.	TRBJ1-1	TRBD1	CASSPGQIEAFF	TGTGCCAGCTCACCGGGACAGATTGAAGCTTTCTTT
TRBV18	.	TRBJ2-5	TRBD2	CASSGLGQETQYF	TGTGCCAGCTCCGGACTAGGGCAAGAGACCCAGTACTTC
TRBV2	.	TRBJ2-7	.	CASKTEGISYEQYF	TGTGCCAGCAAGACGGAGGGGATCTCCTACGAGCAGTACTTC
TRBV2	.	TRBJ1-5	.	CASSEALQGVEPQHF	TGTGCCAGCAGTGAAGCGCTTCAGGGCGTGGAGCCCCAGCATTTT
TRBV6-6	few	TRBJ1-2	.	CASSNSYGYTF	TGTGCCAGCAGCAACAGCTATGGCTACACCTTC
TRBV9	.	TRBJ2-2	.	CASRGQTNTGELFF	TGTGCCAGCAGAGGACAGACGAACACCGGGGAGCTGTTTTTT
TRBV6-6	.	TRBJ1-3	.	CASRSGTSGNTIYF	TGTGCCAGCAGATCTGGGACATCTGGAAACACCATATATTTT
TRBV25-1	.	TRBJ2-3	TRBD2	CASGGTSGRTDTQYF	TGTGCCAGCGGGGGGACTAGCGGGCGCACAGATACGCAGTATTTT
TRBV29-1	.	TRBJ1-1	.	CSVEGRGGKAFF	TGCAGCGTTGAAGGCAGAGGGGGAAAAGCTTTCTTT
TRBV7-2	.	TRBJ2-1	TRBD2	CASSRLAGGRFEQFF	TGTGCCAGCAGTAGACTAGCGGGAGGGCGGTTTGAGCAGTTCTTC
TRBV7-9	.	TRBJ2-2	TRBD1	CASSRTGLNTGELFF	TGTGCCAGCAGCCGGACAGGCCTGAACACCGGGGAGCTGTTTTTT
TRBV11-2	.	TRBJ1-2	TRBD1	CASSQRQGNRNYGYTF	TGTGCCAGCAGCCAAAGACAGGGGAACAGGAACTATGGCTACACCTTC